The 18 T cell receptor beta chains below were found in one sample sequenced in a study of CD8 T cells in Susac syndrome. An amount of RNA that ranged from roughly 0.45 to 1 ug was reverse transcribed with random hexamers. From the immunoSEQ multiplex PCR reads, TCRdb called clonotypes with MiXCR, one entry per CDR3 protein. The table includes roughly 130,000 distinct CDR3 sequences, about 95% detected once. The sample taken for sequencing was CD4+ T cells from PBMCs. The receptors shown here come from a human donor in good health.

V is TRBV20-1 and J is TRBJ1-1, with D possibly being TRBD1 (6 bases). Germline V gene lookup returns CDR1 DFQATT and CDR2 SNEGSKA (reference sequence). The CDR3 sequence is 15 residues long. V was trimmed by 2 bases and J by 0 bases, leaving 13 bases between them. The CDR3 protein is CSARPRTAMNTEAFF. The CDR3, as DNA: TGCAGTGCTAGACCTAGGACAGCCATGAACACTGAAGCTTTCTTT.

V gene TRBV14 combines with J gene TRBJ2-7; 7 bases are shared with TRBD1. V dropped 0 bases and J dropped 8; count of bases not matched to a gene: 7. The CDR3 is 14 residues long. CDR1 SGHDN and CDR2 FVKESK come from the germline V gene. CDR3: CASSQEIRQGQQYF. Here the CDR3 DNA reads TGTGCCAGCAGCCAAGAAATACGACAGGGACAGCAGTACTTC.

This sequence joins TRBV10-3 and TRBJ2-7; D is unresolved. The V end lost 4 bases, the J end lost 3 bases, and 7 bases lay between the germline ends. The CDR3 consists of 12 residues. The germline V gene encodes CDR1 ENHRY and CDR2 SYGVKD. CDR3 loop: CAISVKSYEQYF. CDR3 nucleotide sequence: TGTGCCATCAGTGTAAAAAGCTACGAGCAGTACTTC.

This rearrangement joins TRBV29-1 to TRBJ2-3; the D gene could be TRBD1 or TRBD2 (7 bases each). The CDR3 is made up of 16 amino acids. Trimming left V 3 bases short and J 4 bases short, with 20 bases between. In germline, CDR1 is SQVTM, CDR2 ANQGSEA. In nucleotides, the CDR3 is TGCAGCGTTGACGGGGAGGGGGCCCTCCCCTCAGATACGCAGTATTTT. Translating gives CSVDGEGALPSDTQYF.

The gene calls are TRBV27 and TRBJ1-1; D unclear. CDR1 is MNHEY and CDR2 is SMNVEV in the germline V gene (reference sequence). The V end was cut by 7 bases, the J end by 1 base, with 13 bases between. The CDR3 extends over 14 amino acids. This chain's CDR3 is CASTPAFRNTEAFF. The CDR3 coding sequence is TGTGCCAGCACCCCCGCTTTTCGGAACACTGAAGCTTTCTTT.

CDR3 loop: CASSGGRSGNTIYF. The CDR3 bases are TGTGCCAGCTCTGGGGGTCGGTCTGGAAACACCATATATTTT. The chain employs TRBV12-3 or TRBV12-4 and TRBJ1-3; D might be TRBD1 (5 bases). The CDR3 is made up of 14 amino acids. V was pared by 8 bases and J by 1 base, with 12 bases between.

Written as DNA, the CDR3 is TGTGCCAGCAGTTGGGACGGGAGCTCCTACGAGCAGTACTTC. It encodes CASSWDGSSYEQYF. The chain recombines TRBV6-6 with TRBJ2-7, with a possible D match to TRBD2 (6 bases). Trimming stripped 4 bases from V and 0 bases from J, with 10 bases between. Germline V gene lookup returns CDR1 MNHNY and CDR2 SVGAGI (reference sequence). CDR3 length: 14 amino acids.

The chain recombines TRBV2 with TRBJ1-3; D uncertain. The germline V gene has CDR1 SNHLY and CDR2 FYNNEI. The CDR3 has 14 residues. V was clipped by 4 bases and J by 3 bases, with 10 bases between them. The CDR3 region is CASSVILVGNTIYF. The CDR3 DNA reads TGTGCCAGCAGTGTAATACTGGTTGGAAACACCATATATTTT.

This rearrangement joins TRBV10-3 to TRBJ2-1; D not certain. Germline CDR1 reads ENHRY; CDR2 reads SYGVKD. There are 13 residues in the CDR3. V was cut by 2 bases and J by 4 bases, with 6 bases left in between. CDR3 residues: CAISERSYNEQFF. CDR3 sequence (DNA): TGTGCCATCAGTGAGCGTTCATACAATGAGCAGTTCTTC.

The V gene is TRBV3-1, the J gene TRBJ1-5; D is uncertain. Germline V gives CDR1 LGHDT, CDR2 YNNKEL (reference sequence). The CDR3 loop spans 13 amino acids. V dropped 1 base and J dropped 7 bases, with 8 bases sitting between them. The DNA for the CDR3 is TGTGCCAGCAGCCAAGGCGGCAGACAGCCCCAGCATTTT. This encodes CASSQGGRQPQHF. Based on the CDR3 plus reference TRBV3-1 and TRBJ1-5, the full variable domain is DTAVSQTPKYLVTQMGNDKSIKCEQNLGHDTMYWYKQDSKKFLKIMFSYNNKELIINETVPNRFSPKSPDKAHLNLHINSLELGDSAVYFCASSQGGRQPQHFGDGTRLSIL.

A word on this clonotype: At one end, the junction sequence differs from germline, possibly due to a read error. This chain connects TRBV6-6 to TRBJ2-7; 8 positions agree with TRBD1. The CDR3 sequence is 13 residues long. Germline-derived CDR1 and CDR2 are MNHNY and SVGAGI (reference sequence). CDR3 bases: TGTGCCAGCAGTTTCCTTTCGACAGGGGACATTTCTTTC. Translated, it gives CASSFLSTGDISF.

The chain employs TRBV6-2 or TRBV6-3 and TRBJ2-6; the D gene is possibly TRBD1 (6 bases). This CDR3 spans 19 amino acids. The V and J ends lost 4 bases and 0 bases respectively, with 19 bases between them. Germline CDR1 reads MNHEY; CDR2 reads SVGEGT. For the CDR3, the DNA is TGTGCCAGCAGTTTCAATCCGCGTGGGACAAGCTCTGGGGCCAACGTCCTGACTTTC. Translated: CASSFNPRGTSSGANVLTF.

The chain joins TRBV2 to TRBJ2-7, with D unclear. Trimming removed 2 bases from V and 5 bases from J, with 4 bases in between. The length of the CDR3 is 11 residues. Germline V lookup: CDR1 SNHLY, CDR2 FYNNEI. CDR3: CASSETHEQYF. For the CDR3, the DNA is TGTGCCAGCAGTGAAACCCACGAGCAGTACTTC.

V and J are TRBV5-1 and TRBJ1-2; perhaps TRBD1 as D (5 bases). The CDR3 covers 13 residues. V was trimmed by 0 bases and J by 8 bases, leaving 11 bases between them. Germline V gives CDR1 SGHRS, CDR2 YFSETQ. The CDR3 DNA follows: TGCGCCAGCAGCTTGGAAGGGGTGGAAGGCTACACCTTC. The encoded protein is CASSLEGVEGYTF.

Here the CDR3 DNA reads TGTGCCACCAGCAGAGATTTTGGAGCAGATACGCAGTATTTT. Translating gives CATSRDFGADTQYF. The chain combines TRBV15 with TRBJ2-3; D remains ambiguous. Trimming cost V 0 bases and J 4 bases, with 8 bases left between them. Germline V CDR1 and CDR2: LNHNV, YYDKDF (reference sequence). CDR3 length: 14 residues.

The chain has TRBV5-1 and TRBJ2-7; perhaps D is TRBD1 or TRBD2 (7 bases each). The V and J ends lost 3 bases and 5 bases respectively, with 15 bases between them. The CDR3 runs 14 residues. CDR1 is SGHRS and CDR2 is YFSETQ in the germline V gene. The CDR3 is CASSWGGTDNEQYF. CDR3 DNA sequence: TGCGCCAGCAGCTGGGGGGGGACAGACAACGAGCAGTACTTC. Filled out from reference TRBV5-1 and TRBJ2-7, the complete variable domain reads KAGVTQTPRYLIKTRGQQVTLSCSPISGHRSVSWYQQTPGQGLQFLFEYFSETQRNKGNFPGRFSGRQFSNSRSEMNVSTLELGDSALYLCASSWGGTDNEQYFGPGTRLTVT.

The chain uses TRBV9 and TRBJ2-7; the match to TRBD1 covers 9 bases. The CDR3 has 15 amino acids. V gave up 2 bases and J gave up 6 bases; unmatched junction bases: 9. Looked up from germline, CDR1 is SGDLS and CDR2 is YYNGEE. For the CDR3, the DNA is TGTGCCAGCAGCGTCCGTCCGGGACAGGGCGCCGAGCAGTACTTC. Protein sequence: CASSVRPGQGAEQYF.

The CDR3, as DNA: TGTGCCAGCAGTGATACGGGAGGGACCGGCAATGAGCAGTTCTTC. Its protein is CASSDTGGTGNEQFF. This chain uses TRBV2 with TRBJ2-1; 8 bases are shared with TRBD2. Trimming removed 3 bases from V and 6 bases from J; junction bases left unmatched: 7. CDR3 size: 15 residues. Looked up from germline, CDR1 is SNHLY and CDR2 is FYNNEI.